This T cell receptor (beta chain) originates from a study of cytomegalovirus exposure and HLA in healthy donors. Study context: Earlier work reported roughly 120 million unique TCR beta sequences from about 170 million T cells. Study-level results: In a later analysis, common viral pathogens appeared linked to several of the most significant clusters.

Looked up from germline, CDR1 is SGHTA and CDR2 is FQGNSA. This CDR3 has 13 amino acids. V lost 8 bases and J lost 1, with 11 bases in between. Worth noting for this clone: Its antigen remains unidentified.

This PCR relied on a set of 60 Vbeta primers and 13 Jbeta primers. Some clones are missing from TCRdb's copy, which holds only in-frame ones; the method was immunoSEQ multiplex PCR. This sample's clone table lists about 110,000 clones. The source of this sequence is a man aged 25 to 40 in good health and CMV-seronegative. Sequencing was carried out using PBMCs. The chain uses TRBV7-2 and TRBJ2-5; D is unclear. The CDR3 DNA follows: TGTGCCAGCTCATTTGGGCCCCAAGAGACCCAGTACTTC. Protein product: CASSFGPQETQYF.